This paragraph reports one T cell receptor beta chain. What it binds is not known. The data originate from a study of T-cell memory formation after mild COVID-19. Study findings and constraints: From day 15 to 85, contracting clones were balanced between CD4 and CD8, whereas later expanders leaned toward CD4+. CD4+ contracting clones were found mainly in CM and EM, and CD8+ ones in EMRA.

TCR alpha and TCR beta cDNA libraries with sample barcodes and UMIs came from 5'RACE using constant-segment primers. TCRdb redid the calling of the 5' RACE reads with MiXCR, one entry per CDR3 protein. The sample lists about 350,000 distinct CDR3 sequences; 25% to 30% were seen once. Per the germline V gene, CDR1 is MNHNY and CDR2 is SVGAGI (reference sequence). CDR3 length equals 16 residues. V lost 5 bases, J lost 2 bases, and 8 bases stayed unmatched. This TCR came from an adult woman who had mild COVID-19 (a few samples of this study predate the infection). Cell type and time point are not known. The V and J genes are TRBV6-6 and TRBJ2-2; the match to TRBD2 covers 7 bases. Sequencing input: PBMCs or a T cell subset sorted from them (not recorded which). The CDR3 DNA reads TGTGCCAGCAGTCACCCGGCGGGGGACAACACCGGGGAGCTGTTTTTT. Translating it yields CASSHPAGDNTGELFF.